Presented here are 14 T cell receptor beta chains from one specimen sequenced in a study of cytomegalovirus exposure and HLA in healthy donors. Clones were read by immunoSEQ multiplex PCR, and TCRdb kept only the in-frame ones, dropping some. In the table there are about 58,000 clones, about nine tenths of which are singletons. Input material: PBMCs. These receptor sequences come from a man aged 18 to 35 in good health and CMV-seronegative.

The rearrangement links TRBV7-6 to TRBJ2-1; unclear D gene. Trimming removed 2 bases at V and 8 bases at J, with 10 bases between. Germline CDR1 and CDR2: SGHVS and FNYEAQ. The CDR3 runs 13 residues. Here the CDR3 reads CASSLIGGDEQFF. The CDR3 DNA sequence: TGTGCCAGCAGCTTAATTGGCGGAGATGAGCAGTTCTTC.

CDR3 sequence (DNA): TGCAGCGTGAGCGGGAGCTCCTACGAGCAGTACTTC. Translation: CSVSGSSYEQYF. The chain is built from TRBV29-1 and TRBJ2-7, with 8 bases lining up with TRBD2. J was trimmed by 0 bases and V by 6 bases; bases with no gene match: 1. Germline V gene sequence: CDR1 SQVTM, CDR2 ANQGSEA. There are 12 residues in the CDR3.

This rearrangement joins TRBV6-5 to TRBJ2-7; 7 nucleotides align to TRBD1. Germline CDR1 MNHEY, CDR2 SVGAGI. The CDR3 runs 15 residues. Unmatched junction bases numbered 16, after V lost 9 bases and J lost 5 bases. CDR3 nucleotide sequence: TGTGCCAGTTCCTTTAGAGGGGGCAGTGGCAACGAGCAGTACTTC. Residues: CASSFRGGSGNEQYF.

This clone has just a few counts. V usage is TRBV9 and J usage is TRBJ2-1; weak D call: TRBD2 (5 bases). CDR1 and CDR2 (germline): SGDLS, YYNGEE. V lost 3 bases to trimming and J lost 3 bases, with 10 bases between them. This CDR3 comprises 14 residues. DNA for the CDR3: TGTGCCAGCAGCGGACCCACTAGCTACAATGAGCAGTTCTTC. Residues: CASSGPTSYNEQFF.

This clone was counted only a few times. The CDR3 nucleotides are TGTGCCAGCAGCGTAGGGACTAGCGGGAGGGCCGGGCAGTTCTTC. Amino acid sequence: CASSVGTSGRAGQFF. The J gene is TRBJ2-1, the V gene TRBV9; 15 bases are shared with TRBD2. CDR3 length: 15 residues. V gave up 0 bases and J gave up 12 bases; unmatched junction bases: 4. Looked up from germline, CDR1 is SGDLS and CDR2 is YYNGEE. The full variable domain, in which reference TRBV9 and TRBJ2-1 provide the parts outside the CDR3, is DSGVTQTPKHLITATGQRVTLRCSPRSGDLSVYWYQQSLDQGLQFLIQYYNGEERAKGNILERFSAQQFPDLHSELNLSSLELGDSALYFCASSVGTSGRAGQFFGPGTRLTVL.

The rearrangement joins TRBV7-9 to TRBJ2-7; D gene ambiguous. The CDR3 runs to 13 residues. The germline CDR1 and CDR2 sequences are SEHNR and FQNEAQ (reference sequence). Trimming left V 1 base short and J 3 bases short, with 7 bases between. CDR3 nucleotides: TGTGCCAGCAGCTTAGTACAGAACTACGAGCAGTACTTC. It encodes CASSLVQNYEQYF.

This rearrangement joins TRBV10-3 to TRBJ2-5, with D perhaps matching TRBD1 (6 bases). V gave up 0 bases and J gave up 5 bases, with 16 bases separating them. The CDR3 contains 16 residues. Looked up from germline, CDR1 is ENHRY and CDR2 is SYGVKD. The CDR3: CAISESRDRLRETQYF. The CDR3 DNA reads as TGTGCCATCAGTGAGTCACGAGACAGGCTTCGGGAGACCCAGTACTTC.

The rearrangement uses TRBV5-5 and TRBJ2-7, with a tentative D call TRBD1 (5 bases). This CDR3 comprises 17 residues. V lost 2 bases and J 1 base, leaving 19 bases between the germline ends. Germline assignment: CDR1 SGHKS and CDR2 YYEKEE (reference sequence). The CDR3 sequence: CASSLPIEAGQSYEQYF. CDR3 sequence (DNA): TGTGCCAGCAGCTTACCCATCGAAGCAGGGCAATCCTACGAGCAGTACTTC.

This chain's CDR3 is CASSVAQGDTEAFF. The CDR3 region has the DNA TGTGCCAGCAGCGTAGCACAGGGGGACACTGAAGCTTTCTTT. The chain joins TRBV9 to TRBJ1-1, with 8 bases aligning to TRBD1. J was trimmed by 3 bases and V by 0 bases; bases with no gene match: 1. The germline V gene encodes CDR1 SGDLS and CDR2 YYNGEE. The CDR3 loop spans 14 amino acids.

This chain links TRBV28 with TRBJ2-1, with a possible D match to TRBD2 (6 bases). V lost 7 bases and J lost 4, with 14 bases in between. Germline CDR1 is MDHEN and CDR2 is SYDVKM. There are 14 residues in the CDR3. The CDR3 region has the DNA TGTGCCAGCAAGACCAGGACTATTTACAATGAGCAGTTCTTC. It yields the protein CASKTRTIYNEQFF.

The J gene is TRBJ2-1, the V gene TRBV15; D might be TRBD1 (5 bases). The CDR3 runs 14 residues. V was cut by 3 bases and J by 5 bases, with 11 bases left in between. Germline V lookup: CDR1 LNHNV, CDR2 YYDKDF (reference sequence). The CDR3 DNA is TGTGCCACCAGCAGCCCAGGGTCTAACAATGAGCAGTTCTTC. Translation: CATSSPGSNNEQFF.

J is TRBJ1-2 and V is TRBV6-5; D unresolved. Germline CDR1 MNHEY, CDR2 SVGAGI. Trimming left V 0 bases short and J 7 bases short, with 18 bases between. The CDR3 consists of 16 residues. This CDR3 reads CASSYSIPPEPVGYTF. DNA for the CDR3: TGTGCCAGCAGTTACTCGATACCGCCCGAGCCTGTTGGCTACACCTTC.

The chain employs TRBV25-1 and TRBJ2-7; 9 nucleotides match TRBD2. V dropped 4 bases and J dropped 3; count of bases not matched to a gene: 10. The CDR3 is made up of 16 amino acids. Germline V lookup: CDR1 MGHDK, CDR2 SYGVNS. The CDR3 nucleotides are TGTGCCAGCAGTGCCCACCCCGCGGGGGGGGACTACGAGCAGTACTTC. Its protein is CASSAHPAGGDYEQYF.

The J gene is TRBJ2-1, the V gene TRBV28, with 13 bases fitting TRBD2. The germline V gene encodes CDR1 MDHEN and CDR2 SYDVKM. The CDR3 covers 17 residues. Germline trimming cut 3 bases from V and 8 bases from J; bases unmatched to any gene: 10. The CDR3 nucleotides read TGTGCCAGCAGTTTGGTTGGAGGGACTAGCGGGACCGATGAGCAGTTCTTC. Translating gives CASSLVGGTSGTDEQFF.